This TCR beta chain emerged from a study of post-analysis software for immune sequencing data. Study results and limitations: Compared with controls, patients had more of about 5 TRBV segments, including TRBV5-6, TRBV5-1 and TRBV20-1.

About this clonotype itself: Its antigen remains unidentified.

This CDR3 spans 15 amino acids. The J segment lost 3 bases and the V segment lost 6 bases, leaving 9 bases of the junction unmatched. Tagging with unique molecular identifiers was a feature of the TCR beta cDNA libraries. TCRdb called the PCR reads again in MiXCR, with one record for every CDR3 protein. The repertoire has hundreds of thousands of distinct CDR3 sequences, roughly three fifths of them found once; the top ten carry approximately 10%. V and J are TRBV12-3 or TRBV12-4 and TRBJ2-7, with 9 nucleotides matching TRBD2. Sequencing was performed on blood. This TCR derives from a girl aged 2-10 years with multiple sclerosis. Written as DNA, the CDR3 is TGTGCCAGCAGCCTCGGTGGGACTAGCATCTACGAGCAGTACTTC. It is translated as CASSLGGTSIYEQYF.